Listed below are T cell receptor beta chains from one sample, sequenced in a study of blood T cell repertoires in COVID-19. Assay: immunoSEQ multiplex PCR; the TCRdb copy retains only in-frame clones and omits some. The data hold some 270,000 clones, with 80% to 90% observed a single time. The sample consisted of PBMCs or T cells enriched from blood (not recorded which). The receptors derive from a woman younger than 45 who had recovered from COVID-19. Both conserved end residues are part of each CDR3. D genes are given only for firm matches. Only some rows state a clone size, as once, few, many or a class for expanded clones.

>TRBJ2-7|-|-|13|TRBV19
TGTGCCAGTATGGGGAGGAGTACCTACGAGCAGTACTTC
CASMGRSTYEQYF
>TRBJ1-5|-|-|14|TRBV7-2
TGTGCCAGCAGCCCTAATCCAGCGGTGGTAGTTCAGCATTTT
CASSPNPAVVVQHF
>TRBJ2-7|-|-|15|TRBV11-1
TGTGCCAGCAGCTTAGTTCTCTCTACGACCTACGAGCAGTACTTC
CASSLVLSTTYEQYF
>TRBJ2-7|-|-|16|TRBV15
TGTGCCACCAGCAGAAAGGCGACAGCAGGTTCGTACGAGCAGTACTTC
CATSRKATAGSYEQYF
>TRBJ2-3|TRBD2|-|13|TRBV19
TGTGCCAGTAGTCTTCGACTAGCCGATACGCAGTATTTT
CASSLRLADTQYF
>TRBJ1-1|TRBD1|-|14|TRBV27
TGTGCCAGCAGTCAGGACAGGGGTAGCACTGAAGCTTTCTTT
CASSQDRGSTEAFF
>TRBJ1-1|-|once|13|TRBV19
TGTGCCAGTTCAGGGGAGGGGTTCACTGAAGCTTTCTTT
CASSGEGFTEAFF
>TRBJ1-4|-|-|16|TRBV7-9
TGTGCCAGCAGCTTAAGAGGAGACCTTATGGATGAAAAACTGTTTTTT
CASSLRGDLMDEKLFF
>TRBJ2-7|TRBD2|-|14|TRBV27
TGTGCCAGCAGCTTAGTGGGAGGGCCCTACGAGCAGTACTTC
CASSLVGGPYEQYF
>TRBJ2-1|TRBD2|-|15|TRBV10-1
TGCGCCAGCAGTAGCGGGAGGGCCGCTAACAATGAGCAGTTCTTC
CASSSGRAANNEQFF
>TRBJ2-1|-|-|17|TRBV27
TGTGCCAGCAGGAAGCTTCGGGGGACGGAGTTATACAATGAGCAGTTCTTC
CASRKLRGTELYNEQFF
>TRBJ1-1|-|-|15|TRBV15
TGTGCCACCAGCCCGCGGGGGGCCATGAACACTGAAGCTTTCTTT
CATSPRGAMNTEAFF
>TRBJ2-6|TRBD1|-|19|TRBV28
TGTGCCAGCAGCCCGCTGAAAACAGGGGGGTTGGCTGGGGCCAACGTCCTGACTTTC
CASSPLKTGGLAGANVLTF
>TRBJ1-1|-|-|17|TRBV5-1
TGCGCCAGCAGCTTGAGGGCAGGGGCGAGGGGAAACACTGAAGCTTTCTTT
CASSLRAGARGNTEAFF
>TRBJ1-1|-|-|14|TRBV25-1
TGTGCCAGCAGTCAAGCTAGGGGTCTGACTGAAGCTTTCTTT
CASSQARGLTEAFF
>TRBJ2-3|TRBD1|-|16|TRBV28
TGTGCCAGCAGTTCCCGGGACAGGGGTGGCACAGATACGCAGTATTTT
CASSSRDRGGTDTQYF
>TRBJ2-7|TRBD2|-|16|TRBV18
TGTGCCAGCTCACCCATACTAGCGGCGGCCTCCTACGAGCAGTACTTC
CASSPILAAASYEQYF
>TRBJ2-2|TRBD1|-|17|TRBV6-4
TGTGCCAGCAGACGAATGGAGGGACAGGGCGACACCGGGGAGCTGTTTTTT
CASRRMEGQGDTGELFF
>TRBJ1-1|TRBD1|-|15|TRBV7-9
TGTGCCAGCAGCAAAACCGGGACAGGGATGGCTGAAGCTTTCTTT
CASSKTGTGMAEAFF
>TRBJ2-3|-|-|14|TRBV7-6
TGTGCCAGCAGCCCCAGTTCCCCCCCAGATACGCAGTATTTT
CASSPSSPPDTQYF
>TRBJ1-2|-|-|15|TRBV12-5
TGTGCTAGTGGACTAGACGGGGGGGTCTGGTATGGCTACACCTTC
CASGLDGGVWYGYTF
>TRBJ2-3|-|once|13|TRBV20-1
TGCAGTGCTAGTTTTCCTAGTACAGATACGCAGTATTTT
CSASFPSTDTQYF
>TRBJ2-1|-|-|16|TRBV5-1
TGCGCCAGCAGCTTTCTGGGAGACCCCTCTTACAATGAGCAGTTCTTC
CASSFLGDPSYNEQFF